These 26 T cell receptor beta chains were all obtained from the same sample, sequenced in a study of regulatory T cells in long-lasting Graves disease (dated by TCRdb to about 2021). Reading the label with the study, this specimen's time point is: newly diagnosed GD, antithyroid drugs for less than 3 months. For both TCR sequencing and RNA sequencing, RNA was extracted from PBMCs using TRIzol. Receptors were amplified or captured by multiplex PCR. Sequencing took place on an Illumina HiSeq 4000. CDR3 regions were amplified by Arm-PCR with iRepertoire HTBI primers to construct TCR beta libraries. TCRdb reanalyzed the raw reads on its own, using fastp at Q25 for trimming and MiXCR for clone calling, and kept in-frame beta chains. Every distinct CDR3 protein forms one entry, paired with its most common genes and DNA. Present in this sample are approximately 470,000 distinct CDR3 sequences, 15% to 20% of which were seen just once. The ten largest clonotypes hold 9% to 15% of the sample.

The data also belong to a second study, concerning T cells in Graves' hyperthyroidism and ophthalmopathy.

The sequencing used peripheral blood mononuclear cells (PBMCs), collected at new diagnosis, from a patient treated with antithyroid drugs. These receptors all stem from a man aged 35 to 55 with Graves disease. Donor details come from another sample of the same person, matched by shared clones.

This clonotype was recorded many times. V usage is TRBV20-1 and J usage is TRBJ1-1; D is unresolved. The length of the CDR3 is 14 residues. Trimming took off 4 bases at V and 8 bases at J, with 20 bases between the two ends. Germline CDR1 is DFQATT and CDR2 is SNEGSKA (reference sequence). CDR3 sequence (DNA): TGCAGTGCTATTCCCGGACCAATGGGGTCAGAAGCTTTCTTT. Protein product: CSAIPGPMGSEAFF.

The rearrangement uses TRBV5-1 and TRBJ2-2, with TRBD1 matching over 7 bases. This CDR3 spans 14 amino acids. The germline CDR1 and CDR2 sequences are SGHRS and YFSETQ. V gave up 4 bases and J gave up 7 bases; unmatched junction bases: 7. CDR3 nucleotide sequence: TGCGCCAGCAGCACAACGACAGGGAGCGGGGAGCTGTTTTTT. Translating gives CASSTTTGSGELFF.

This clonotype was counted at least ten times. CDR3: CASTRGYEQYF. The DNA of the CDR3 is TGTGCCAGCACCCGGGGGTACGAGCAGTACTTC. The chain couples TRBV12-3 or TRBV12-4 to TRBJ2-7, with D possibly being TRBD2 (6 bases). V was cut by 7 bases and J by 4 bases, with 8 bases left in between. The CDR3 has 11 amino acids.

This clonotype was recorded once. A much larger clone differs from this one at a single base, so this may be a read error. This chain connects TRBV5-1 to TRBJ2-1, with 8 bases matching TRBD2. The CDR3 consists of 16 residues. Trimming removed 4 bases from V and 2 bases from J; junction bases left unmatched: 8. Looked up from germline, CDR1 is SGHRS and CDR2 is YFSETQ. CDR3: CASSREGLGTYNEQFF. In DNA, the CDR3 is TGCGCCAGCAGCCGTGAGGGACTAGGGACCTACAATGAGCAGTTCTTC.

This clonotype was seen more than once but under ten times. V is TRBV7-8 and J is TRBJ2-1; D call uncertain. The V end lost 2 bases, the J end lost 15 bases, and 17 bases lay between the germline ends. Germline V gene sequence: CDR1 SGHVS, CDR2 FQNEAQ. The CDR3 totals 13 residues. The CDR3 sequence: CASSLTMSGRRFF. The CDR3, as DNA: TGTGCCAGCAGCTTAACCATGTCAGGTCGGAGGTTCTTC.

This clonotype was seen many times. The V call is TRBV13, the J call TRBJ1-1; no clear D. The CDR3 has 15 amino acids. Germline CDR1 reads PRHDT; CDR2 reads FYEKMQ (reference sequence). Trimming shortened V by 5 bases and J by 0 bases, and 13 bases separated the two germline ends. CDR3 bases: TGTGCCAGCAGCCCACACGGGAGCTTGAACACTGAAGCTTTCTTT. Residues: CASSPHGSLNTEAFF.

This clonotype has more than one count but fewer than ten. Possible read error: a much larger clone is one base away. Because the CDR3 is missing its conserved closing phenylalanine or tryptophan, this is likely a read error. The V call is TRBV20-1, the J call TRBJ2-7; D gene ambiguous. V was clipped by 3 bases and J by 0 bases, with 9 bases between them. Per the germline V gene, CDR1 is DFQATT and CDR2 is SNEGSKA (reference sequence). CDR3 length: 13 amino acids. Written as DNA, the CDR3 is TGCAGTGCTAGCCCTAGGAGCTCCTACGAGCAGTACTCC. Its translation: CSASPRSSYEQYS.

The sample holds a few counts of this clonotype. The chain carries TRBV20-1 and TRBJ2-4; 8 bases align to TRBD2. V shed 6 bases, J shed 13 bases, and the junction held 20 bases outside the gene matches. Germline V gene sequence: CDR1 DFQATT, CDR2 SNEGSKA (reference sequence). CDR3 length: 15 amino acids. The CDR3, as DNA: TGCAGTGCCCAAGGGAGACTAGCGACTTACAATGAGCAGTACTTC. Its translation: CSAQGRLATYNEQYF.

This clonotype was counted a few times. The J gene is TRBJ2-1, the V gene TRBV6-2 or TRBV6-3; D not resolved. Germline CDR1 reads MNHEY; CDR2 reads SVGEGT. V lost 7 bases and J 8 bases, leaving 15 bases between the germline ends. CDR3 size: 13 residues. The chain's CDR3 is CASMGNALYEQFF. The CDR3 nucleotides are TGTGCCAGCATGGGGAATGCCCTCTATGAGCAGTTCTTC.

This clonotype appeared a few times. This rearrangement joins TRBV20-1 to TRBJ2-3; the match to TRBD2 covers 12 bases. The germline V gene encodes CDR1 DFQATT and CDR2 SNEGSKA (reference sequence). The trim removed 6 bases at V and 4 bases at J, leaving 5 bases unmatched. This CDR3 is built from 14 residues. CDR3 protein: CSALGLAGPDTQYF. The CDR3 DNA is TGCAGTGCCTTGGGACTAGCGGGCCCAGATACGCAGTATTTT.

In this sample, this clonotype turned up many times. The CDR3 DNA reads as TGTGCCAGCAGTCGGGGCTCTAGCGGAAGCTCCTACAATGAGCAGTTCTTC. Encoded protein: CASSRGSSGSSYNEQFF. V usage is TRBV12-3 or TRBV12-4 and J usage is TRBJ2-1, with 7 bases matching TRBD2. The ends lost 5 bases at V and 0 bases at J; junction bases unmatched: 10. This CDR3 has 17 residues.

This clonotype has a count of ten or more. The J gene is TRBJ2-1, the V gene TRBV9; D might be TRBD2 (6 bases). CDR3 length: 16 residues. Germline-derived CDR1 and CDR2 are SGDLS and YYNGEE. The V gene lost 4 bases and the J gene lost 4 bases, with 18 bases spanning the gap. The CDR3 coding sequence is TGTGCCAGCAGCCGGGGGTCCGACCCGGGGTACAATGAGCAGTTCTTC. Translated, it gives CASSRGSDPGYNEQFF.

This clonotype was recorded a few times. V is TRBV5-1 and J is TRBJ1-6; TRBD1 might be the D (5 bases). V lost 6 bases to trimming and J lost 7 bases, with 17 bases between them. The CDR3 is made up of 15 amino acids. Germline V gene data show CDR1 as SGHRS and CDR2 as YFSETQ. CDR3 coding DNA: TGCGCCAGCACCCCGGGGACTGCTAACAATTCACCCCTCCACTTT. The encoded protein is CASTPGTANNSPLHF.

This clonotype was found once. This could be a read error, since a much larger clone is one nucleotide away. The V call is TRBV2, the J call TRBJ2-7; D is unresolved. The CDR3 extends over 13 amino acids. The germline gives CDR1 SNHLY, CDR2 FYNNEI. CDR3 amino acids: CASSDPGPYKQYF. The CDR3 DNA follows: TGTGCCAGCAGTGATCCGGGCCCCTACAAGCAGTACTTC.

The chain uses TRBV6-1 and TRBJ1-2; D perhaps matches TRBD1 (5 bases). CDR3 size: 15 residues. The V end lost 7 bases, the J end lost 2 bases, and 17 bases lay between the germline ends. CDR1 MNHNS and CDR2 SASEGT come from the germline V gene. The CDR3, as DNA: TGTGCCAGCATTGATCAACAAAAGGGGAACTATGGCTACACCTTC. This gives the protein CASIDQQKGNYGYTF.

This clonotype occurred many times. The chain carries TRBV20-1 and TRBJ2-5; D may match TRBD1 or TRBD2 (5 bases each). The CDR3 runs 15 residues. Germline CDR1 reads DFQATT; CDR2 reads SNEGSKA (reference sequence). Trimming stripped 3 bases from V and 6 bases from J, with 20 bases between. CDR3 region: CSASDIRDHKQTQYF. The CDR3 region has the DNA TGCAGTGCTAGCGACATCCGGGACCACAAACAGACCCAGTACTTC.

In its sample, this clonotype was seen many times. This chain links TRBV19 with TRBJ2-7, with 10 bases lining up with TRBD1. V trimming: 9 bases; J trimming: 3 bases; junction bases outside the gene matches: 8. Germline CDR1 LNHDA, CDR2 SQIVND (reference sequence). The CDR3 totals 14 residues. Here the CDR3 DNA reads TGTGCCAGCAGACCGGGACAGGGGCTCTACGAGCAGTACTTC. This encodes CASRPGQGLYEQYF.

This clonotype was seen once. The J gene is TRBJ2-1, the V gene TRBV28; 16 positions agree with TRBD2. V lost 4 bases to trimming and J lost 4 bases; unmatched junction nucleotides: 4. The CDR3 is made up of 17 amino acids. Per germline, CDR1 MDHEN and CDR2 SYDVKM. The CDR3: CASSSSGLAGGYNEQFF. In nucleotides, the CDR3 is TGTGCCAGCAGTTCCTCGGGACTAGCGGGAGGGTACAATGAGCAGTTCTTC. Looking up the rest from reference TRBV28 and TRBJ2-1 gives the full variable domain: DVKVTQSSRYLVKRTGEKVFLECVQDMDHENMFWYRQDPGLGLRLIYFSYDVKMKEKGDIPEGYSVSREKKERFSLILESASTNQTSMYLCASSSSGLAGGYNEQFFGPGTRLTVL.

About this clonotype itself: The junction differs from germline at one of its ends, possibly a read error. The chain links TRBV18 to TRBJ1-5; D remains unclear. Germline values: CDR1 KGHSH, CDR2 LQKENI. The CDR3 covers 13 residues. This chain's CDR3 is CAGSHDSNQPQHF. CDR3 bases: TGTGCCGGCTCACACGACAGCAATCAGCCCCAGCATTTT.

To note about this clonotype: This probably arose from a read error, given a far larger clone one base away. The V call is TRBV10-3, the J call TRBJ2-2; the D gene is possibly TRBD2 (6 bases). Germline assignment: CDR1 ENHRY and CDR2 SYGVKD. The CDR3 loop spans 16 amino acids. The CDR3 nucleotides are TGCGCCATCGAGGACGGGGGAGGAATGAACACCGGGGAGCTGTTTTTT. Residues: CAIEDGGGMNTGELFF.

The chain is built from TRBV6-1 and TRBJ2-7; D gene uncertain. V was cut by 5 bases and J by 2 bases, with 10 bases left in between. Looked up from germline, CDR1 is MNHNS and CDR2 is SASEGT. This CDR3 has 13 amino acids. The CDR3 coding sequence is TGTGCCAGCAGTCTGCGGTCTACCTACGAGCAGTACTTC. Residues: CASSLRSTYEQYF.

The chain uses TRBV4-1 and TRBJ1-1, with a possible D match to TRBD1 (5 bases). Trimming stripped 0 bases from V and 10 bases from J, with 12 bases between. CDR1 and CDR2 (germline): MGHRA, YSYEKL. CDR3 length: 13 amino acids. The CDR3 coding sequence is TGCGCCAGCAGCCAAGACGAAGGGGTTGTAGCTTTCTTT. This encodes CASSQDEGVVAFF.

With respect to this clonotype: A much larger clone lies one base from this, so it may be a read error. The V gene is TRBV20-1, the J gene TRBJ2-1; a possible D gene is TRBD1 (7 bases). Looked up from germline, CDR1 is DFQATT and CDR2 is SNEGSKA (reference sequence). Between the trimmed V and J ends, which lost 2 bases and 8 bases, there was a span of 19 bases. CDR3 size: 15 residues. The CDR3: CSARLQGGLRDEQFF. The CDR3, as DNA: TGCAGTGCTAGATTGCAGGGGGGCTTACGCGATGAGCAGTTCTTC.

This clonotype was observed many times. J is TRBJ2-2 and V is TRBV28; a weak D match, TRBD2 (5 bases). This CDR3 contains 15 residues. Germline V gene data show CDR1 as MDHEN and CDR2 as SYDVKM. Trimming stripped 6 bases from V and 4 bases from J, with 15 bases between. The CDR3 nucleotides read TGTGCCAGCAGCCAGACAAAACGGGGCACCGGGGAGCTGTTTTTT. Residues: CASSQTKRGTGELFF. Complete variable domain (other parts from reference TRBV28 and TRBJ2-2): DVKVTQSSRYLVKRTGEKVFLECVQDMDHENMFWYRQDPGLGLRLIYFSYDVKMKEKGDIPEGYSVSREKKERFSLILESASTNQTSMYLCASSQTKRGTGELFFGEGSRLTVL.

A word on this clonotype: This may stem from a read error, because a much larger clone lies one nucleotide away. This chain uses TRBV18 with TRBJ2-4; D might be TRBD1 (6 bases). The CDR3 contains 13 residues. V was pared by 6 bases and J by 9 bases, with 15 bases between. Per germline, CDR1 KGHSH and CDR2 LQKENI. The CDR3 DNA sequence: TGTGCCAGCTCCCTCGGACAGCAAACCATTCAGTACTTC. Its protein product is CASSLGQQTIQYF.

The table lists this clonotype with many counts. This chain joins TRBV5-1 and TRBJ2-1, with 10 bases lining up with TRBD2. V gave up 7 bases and J gave up 4 bases; unmatched junction bases: 8. From germline, CDR1 is SGHRS and CDR2 YFSETQ. The CDR3 is made up of 15 amino acids. The CDR3 DNA reads as TGCGCCAGCGGCGGCACTAGCGGGGTATACAATGAGCAGTTCTTC. As protein: CASGGTSGVYNEQFF.